The clone carrying this TCR beta chain was seen ten or more times. CDR1 and CDR2 from the germline V gene are KGHDR and SFDVKD. V was clipped by 5 bases and J by 5 bases, with 14 bases between them. This CDR3 has 14 residues. These data belong to a study of spatial heterogeneity in lung cancer. Study information: The donors comprised some 70 untreated early-stage non-small cell lung cancer patients.

The presence of a unique molecular identifier marked each TCR cDNA molecule. A single record per CDR3 protein comes from TCRdb applying MiXCR to the 5' RACE reads. Altogether 20,000 to 30,000 distinct CDR3 sequences are present, approximately 5.4% being singletons, with the ten largest covering around 20%. The time point was: blood at routine non-recurrence follow-up after resection. From tumor, nontumor lung or frozen PBMC, whole RNA was taken unsorted for sequencing. This TCR was sampled from a male donor with early-stage non-small cell lung cancer. V gene TRBV24-1 combines with J gene TRBJ1-1, with D tentatively TRBD1 (6 bases). Sequenced here: PBMCs, sampled at follow-up. This CDR3 is CATSASGGPTEAFF. The CDR3 bases are TGTGCCACCAGTGCCTCGGGGGGGCCGACTGAAGCTTTCTTT.